The entry below gives a single T cell receptor (beta chain) sequence along with its context. Its target is unknown. Here immunoSEQ multiplex PCR was the method, and the copy in TCRdb shows in-frame clones only, minus some. The sample contains 83,000 or so clones, 70% to 90% of which appear only once. This entry comes from a study of T cell responses to AZD1222 COVID-19 vaccine. Trimming cost V 5 bases and J 4 bases, with 11 bases left between them. The length of the CDR3 is 14 residues. CDR1 is SEHNR, CDR2 FQNEAQ, per germline (reference sequence). General observations from the study: Mapped onto spike, vaccine-associated CD4 TCRs spanned it and were dominant at 160-218 and 743-854. The repertoires were collected only after the peak T cell response. Donor demographics were predominantly white British with a female majority; clonal diversity may be underestimated. The study reported that nearly half of spike-specific TCRs target unmutated variant regions.

This clonotype originated in an adult in good health. The sequencing used peripheral blood, collected on day 0 of MenACWY control vaccination. This sequence joins TRBV7-9 and TRBJ2-2; maybe TRBD1 (5 bases). The CDR3 loop is CASSVVQGTGELFF. DNA for the CDR3: TGTGCCAGCAGCGTCGTTCAGGGCACCGGGGAGCTGTTTTTT.